The 24 T cell receptor beta chains given below trace back to one sample, sequenced in a study of PD-1 blockade in classical Hodgkin lymphoma. This sample's time point: cycle 4 day 1 (C4D1), after less than seven weeks of nivolumab. With no exception, relapse followed autologous stem cell transplantation in all patients, and brentuximab vedotin exposure varied. The protocol was immunoSEQ multiplex PCR, while the TCRdb copy is restricted to in-frame clones and leaves out a portion. The sample holds 20,000 to 25,000 clones, roughly 80% seen once. This specimen consisted of peripheral blood mononuclear cells (PBMCs), obtained before the fourth cycle of nivolumab. Receptors were obtained from a human donor with classical Hodgkin lymphoma.

The gene calls are TRBV6-1 and TRBJ2-7; TRBD2 aligns across 10 bases. With V trimmed by 6 bases and J by 2 bases, 7 bases remained unmatched. Germline CDR1 MNHNS, CDR2 SASEGT. There are 15 residues in the CDR3. The CDR3 DNA follows: TGTGCCAGCAGCTTGTTCGGGACTAGCGCCTACGAGCAGTACTTC. This encodes CASSLFGTSAYEQYF.

As DNA, the CDR3 is TGTGCCAGCAGCGTGAGGTCAGGAGAGACCCAGTACTTC. This gives the protein CASSVRSGETQYF. This sequence joins TRBV9 and TRBJ2-5, with no clear D. This CDR3 is 13 amino acids long. The germline gives CDR1 SGDLS, CDR2 YYNGEE. Trimming pared 2 bases from V and 4 bases from J, leaving 9 bases between.

This clone has just one count. The V gene is TRBV11-2, the J gene TRBJ1-3; D call uncertain. V shed 8 bases and J shed 0 bases, with 14 bases lying between them. The germline V gene has CDR1 SGHAT and CDR2 FQNNGV. The length of the CDR3 is 15 residues. For the CDR3, the DNA is TGTGCCAGCGGCTGGTTAGGGTCCTCTGGAAACACCATATATTTT. Translating it yields CASGWLGSSGNTIYF.

The chain couples TRBV6-5 to TRBJ1-5, with D unresolved. This CDR3 comprises 14 residues. The V end lost 6 bases, the J end lost 3 bases, and 12 bases lay between the germline ends. Germline lookup yields CDR1 MNHEY and CDR2 SVGAGI. The CDR3 DNA is TGTGCCAGCAGGTACGACATGGACAATCAGCCCCAGCATTTT. It encodes CASRYDMDNQPQHF.

The chain couples TRBV11-3 to TRBJ2-1; D remains ambiguous. This CDR3 spans 14 amino acids. Germline CDR1 and CDR2: SGHNT and YENEEA. V gave up 1 base and J gave up 6 bases, with 10 bases separating them. The CDR3 nucleotides read TGTGCCAGCAGCTTAGTCCCAGCGAGCAATGAGCAGTTCTTC. It is translated as CASSLVPASNEQFF. Drawing the rest from reference TRBV11-3 and TRBJ2-1, the complete variable domain is EAGVVQSPRYKIIEKKQPVAFWCNPISGHNTLYWYLQNLGQGPELLIRYENEEAVDDSQLPKDRFSAERLKGVDSTLKIQPAELGDSAVYLCASSLVPASNEQFFGPGTRLTVL.

This chain connects TRBV30 to TRBJ2-1; 7 bases are a match to TRBD2. The CDR3 is 12 residues long. V gave up 0 bases and J gave up 15 bases; unmatched junction bases: 8. Germline CDR1 GTSNPN, CDR2 SVGIG (reference sequence). CDR3 in amino acids: CAWSVRGSLRFF. In DNA form, the CDR3 reads TGTGCCTGGAGTGTACGCGGGAGTCTTCGGTTCTTC.

V and J are TRBV7-9 and TRBJ2-7; D is ambiguous. Trimming took 5 bases from V and 6 from J, leaving 8 bases between them. CDR3 length: 11 residues. In germline, CDR1 is SEHNR, CDR2 FQNEAQ (reference sequence). The CDR3 loop reads CASSQSSEQYF. DNA of the CDR3: TGTGCCAGCAGCCAGTCAAGCGAGCAGTACTTC.

The chain has TRBV19 and TRBJ1-2; D remains ambiguous. V lost 7 bases to trimming and J lost 8 bases, with 14 bases between them. This CDR3 spans 12 amino acids. Germline V gene data show CDR1 as LNHDA and CDR2 as SQIVND (reference sequence). CDR3 bases: TGTGCCAGTAAAGGCAGCACGGGAGGCTACACCTTC. Translated, it gives CASKGSTGGYTF.

Comments on this clone: A much larger clone lies a single base off, so this may be a read error. Distinct nucleotide sequences in the sample also encode this CDR3. This chain connects TRBV7-2 to TRBJ1-4; maybe TRBD1 (6 bases). CDR1 is SGHTA, CDR2 FQGNSA, per germline. The CDR3 is made up of 15 amino acids. CDR3 in DNA: TGTGCCAGCAGTCGACAGGCGGGGACTAATGAAAAATTGTTTTTT. Its translation is CASSRQAGTNEKLFF.

This clone was recorded only once. This sequence joins TRBV18 and TRBJ1-4; D unclear. Germline loops: CDR1 KGHSH, CDR2 LQKENI. The CDR3 runs 11 residues. Trimming cost V 5 bases and J 12 bases, with 10 bases left between them. CDR3 in amino acids: CASSITGELFF. CDR3 bases: TGTGCCAGCTCAATCACCGGGGAACTGTTTTTT.

Within the sample, this clone is medium-sized (0.01 to 0.1%). This rearrangement joins TRBV7-9 to TRBJ1-5; 11 bases are a match to TRBD1. This CDR3 comprises 17 residues. Germline V CDR1 and CDR2: SEHNR, FQNEAQ (reference sequence). Trimming cost V 5 bases and J 4 bases; bases outside gene matches: 10. In DNA form, the CDR3 reads TGTGCCAGCAGCATGAGTACCGGGACAGGGGGGAATCAGCCCCAGCATTTT. It codes for CASSMSTGTGGNQPQHF. Supplemented by reference TRBV7-9 and TRBJ1-5, the full variable domain reads DTGVSQNPRHKITKRGQNVTFRCDPISEHNRLYWYRQTLGQGPEFLTYFQNEAQLEKSRLLSDRFSAERPKGSFSTLEIQRTEQGDSAMYLCASSMSTGTGGNQPQHFGDGTRLSIL.

The V gene is TRBV19, the J gene TRBJ1-2; 8 bases are shared with TRBD1. The CDR3 extends over 15 amino acids. Trimming cost V 1 base and J 5 bases; bases outside gene matches: 6. CDR1 is LNHDA and CDR2 is SQIVND in the germline V gene (reference sequence). The chain's CDR3 is CASSIGPGGVYGYTF. The CDR3 DNA reads as TGTGCCAGTAGTATAGGTCCAGGGGGCGTGTATGGCTACACCTTC.

The V call is TRBV4-2, the J call TRBJ2-1, with 10 nucleotides matching TRBD2. Losses at the gene ends were 3 bases for V and 2 bases for J; bases not matched to a gene: 4. Germline V gene data show CDR1 as LGHNA and CDR2 as YNFKEQ. CDR3 size: 16 residues. Here the CDR3 DNA reads TGTGCCAGCAGCCAGCCCAGCGGGAGGGCCTACAATGAGCAGTTCTTC. Amino acid sequence: CASSQPSGRAYNEQFF.

The rearrangement joins TRBV2 to TRBJ2-1; 16 bases agree with TRBD2. V dropped 8 bases and J dropped 6; count of bases not matched to a gene: 19. CDR1 is SNHLY and CDR2 is FYNNEI in the germline V gene. The CDR3 covers 20 residues. CDR3 sequence reads: CASGHLGLAGGRGVLNEQFF. CDR3 DNA sequence: TGTGCCAGCGGGCATTTGGGACTAGCGGGAGGGAGGGGCGTACTCAATGAGCAGTTCTTC.

V gene TRBV10-2 combines with J gene TRBJ2-1, with 11 bases that match TRBD2. The germline gives CDR1 WSHSY, CDR2 SAAADI. The length of the CDR3 is 14 residues. J gave up 5 bases and V 8 bases, and 5 bases lay outside the gene matches. CDR3 residues: CASGTSGSDNEQFF. Written as DNA, the CDR3 is TGCGCCAGCGGCACTAGCGGGAGTGACAATGAGCAGTTCTTC.

V usage is TRBV5-1 and J usage is TRBJ2-6; no clear D gene. The germline V and J ends were trimmed by 4 bases and 2 bases, with 4 bases remaining between them. This CDR3 has 13 amino acids. Germline V gene sequence: CDR1 SGHRS, CDR2 YFSETQ. The CDR3 nucleotides read TGCGCCAGCAGCCCTGCTGGGGCCAACGTCCTGACTTTC. Protein: CASSPAGANVLTF.

The CDR3 region is CASSLSVLTTTNEKLFF. CDR3 in DNA: TGTGCCAGCTCACTCTCAGTACTTACAACAACTAATGAAAAACTGTTTTTT. V and J are TRBV18 and TRBJ1-4, with D uncertain. The CDR3 loop spans 17 amino acids. Germline V gene data show CDR1 as KGHSH and CDR2 as LQKENI. V was clipped by 4 bases and J by 0 bases, with 15 bases between them.

The J gene is TRBJ1-5, the V gene TRBV2, with a tentative D call TRBD1 (6 bases). The germline V and J ends were trimmed by 2 bases and 2 bases, with 13 bases remaining between them. Germline lookup yields CDR1 SNHLY and CDR2 FYNNEI. This CDR3 is 16 amino acids long. CDR3 in amino acids: CASSEKGGGGNQPQHF. CDR3 nucleotide sequence: TGTGCCAGCAGTGAAAAGGGGGGCGGGGGCAATCAGCCCCAGCATTTT.

The chain joins TRBV15 to TRBJ2-1, with TRBD2 as a possible D gene (7 bases). The germline V gene encodes CDR1 LNHNV and CDR2 YYDKDF (reference sequence). V was shortened by 1 base and J by 5 bases, with 15 bases between the two germline ends. The CDR3 is made up of 16 amino acids. The CDR3 sequence: CATSRAMGGGDNEQFF. In nucleotides, the CDR3 is TGTGCCACCAGCAGAGCGATGGGAGGGGGTGACAATGAGCAGTTCTTC. Full variable domain (remainder filled in from reference TRBV15 and TRBJ2-1): DAMVIQNPRYQVTQFGKPVTLSCSQTLNHNVMYWYQQKSSQAPKLLFHYYDKDFNNEADTPDNFQSRRPNTSFCFLDIRSPGLGDTAMYLCATSRAMGGGDNEQFFGPGTRLTVL.

The chain recombines TRBV5-5 with TRBJ1-2; D remains unclear. V was cut by 0 bases and J by 3 bases, with 6 bases left in between. This CDR3 is built from 13 residues. Looked up from germline, CDR1 is SGHKS and CDR2 is YYEKEE (reference sequence). The CDR3 DNA reads TGTGCCAGCAGCTTGGCACACCACTATGGCTACACCTTC. Protein product: CASSLAHHYGYTF.

The V and J genes are TRBV9 and TRBJ1-3; no clear D. Trimming left V 2 bases short and J 7 bases short, with 4 bases between. The germline V gene encodes CDR1 SGDLS and CDR2 YYNGEE. This CDR3 region has 11 residues. CDR3 sequence (DNA): TGTGCCAGCAGCGTGGGGAACACCATATATTTT. Protein sequence: CASSVGNTIYF. Using reference TRBV9 and TRBJ1-3 for the parts outside the CDR3, the full variable domain is DSGVTQTPKHLITATGQRVTLRCSPRSGDLSVYWYQQSLDQGLQFLIQYYNGEERAKGNILERFSAQQFPDLHSELNLSSLELGDSALYFCASSVGNTIYFGEGSWLTVV.

CDR3 sequence: CASSLQAEQYF. The CDR3 DNA reads TGTGCCAGCAGCCTACAAGCCGAGCAGTACTTC. The gene calls are TRBV6-6 and TRBJ2-7; D is undetermined. Per germline, CDR1 MNHNY and CDR2 SVGAGI (reference sequence). The CDR3 contains 11 residues. V gave up 6 bases and J gave up 6 bases, with 9 bases separating them.

This CDR3 reads CASSMGYEGMKQGTEAFF. In nucleotides, the CDR3 is TGTGCCAGTAGTATGGGGTACGAGGGAATGAAGCAGGGTACTGAAGCTTTCTTT. The chain couples TRBV19 to TRBJ1-1, with D perhaps TRBD1 (5 bases). CDR1 is LNHDA, CDR2 SQIVND, per germline (reference sequence). Trimming removed 3 bases at V and 5 bases at J, with 25 bases between. The CDR3 loop spans 18 amino acids.

The chain recombines TRBV19 with TRBJ1-5; D is unresolved. The CDR3 runs to 14 residues. Trimming left V 7 bases short and J 0 bases short, with 10 bases between. Germline CDR1 LNHDA, CDR2 SQIVND (reference sequence). As DNA, the CDR3 is TGTGCCAGTACCACTACTGGTAGCAATCAGCCCCAGCATTTT. Protein sequence: CASTTTGSNQPQHF.